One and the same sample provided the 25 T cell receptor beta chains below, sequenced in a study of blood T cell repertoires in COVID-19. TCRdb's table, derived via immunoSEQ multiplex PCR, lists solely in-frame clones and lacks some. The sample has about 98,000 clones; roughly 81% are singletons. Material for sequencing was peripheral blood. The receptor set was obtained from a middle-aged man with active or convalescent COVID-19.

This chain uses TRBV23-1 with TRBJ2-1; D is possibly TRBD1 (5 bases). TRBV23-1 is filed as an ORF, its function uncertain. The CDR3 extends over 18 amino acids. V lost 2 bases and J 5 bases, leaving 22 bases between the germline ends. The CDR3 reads CASSQRTLLGGYNNEQFF. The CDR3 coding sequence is TGCGCCAGCAGTCAAAGGACACTTCTCGGCGGATATAACAATGAGCAGTTCTTC.

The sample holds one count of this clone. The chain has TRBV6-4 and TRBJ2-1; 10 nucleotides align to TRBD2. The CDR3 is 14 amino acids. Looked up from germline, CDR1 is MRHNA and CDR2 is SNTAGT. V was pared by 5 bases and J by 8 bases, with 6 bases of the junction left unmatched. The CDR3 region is CASSYSGGADEQFF. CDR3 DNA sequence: TGTGCCAGCAGTTACAGCGGGGGGGCCGATGAGCAGTTCTTC.

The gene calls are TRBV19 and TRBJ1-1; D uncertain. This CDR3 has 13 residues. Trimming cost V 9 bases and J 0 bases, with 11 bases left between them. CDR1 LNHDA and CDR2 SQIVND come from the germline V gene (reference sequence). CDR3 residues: CASITRLNTEAFF. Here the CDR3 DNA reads TGTGCCAGCATTACTCGGTTGAACACTGAAGCTTTCTTT.

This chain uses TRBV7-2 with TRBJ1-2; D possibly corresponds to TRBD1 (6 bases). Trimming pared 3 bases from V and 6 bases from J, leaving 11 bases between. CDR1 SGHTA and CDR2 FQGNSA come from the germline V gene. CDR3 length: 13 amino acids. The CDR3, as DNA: TGTGCCAGCAGCTTGGGGACAACGGATGGCTACACCTTC. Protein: CASSLGTTDGYTF.

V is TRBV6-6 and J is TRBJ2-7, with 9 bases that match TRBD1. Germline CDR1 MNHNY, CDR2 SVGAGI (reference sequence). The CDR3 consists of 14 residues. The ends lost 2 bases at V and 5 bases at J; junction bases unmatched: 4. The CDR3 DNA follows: TGTGCCAGCAGTTACCCCGGGACAGGGAACGAGCAGTACTTC. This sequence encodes CASSYPGTGNEQYF.

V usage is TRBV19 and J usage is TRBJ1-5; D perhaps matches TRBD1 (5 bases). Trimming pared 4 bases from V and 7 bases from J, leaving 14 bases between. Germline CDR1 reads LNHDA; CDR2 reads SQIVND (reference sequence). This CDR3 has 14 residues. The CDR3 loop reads CASSRGGLGQPQHF. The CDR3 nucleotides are TGTGCCAGTAGTAGGGGGGGTCTCGGGCAGCCCCAGCATTTT.

The CDR3 reads CASSPLAGSYEQYF. The CDR3, as DNA: TGTGCCAGCAGCCCCCTCGCGGGCTCCTACGAGCAGTACTTC. The chain uses TRBV4-2 and TRBJ2-7; maybe TRBD2 (5 bases). The V gene lost 4 bases and the J gene lost 0 bases, with 10 bases spanning the gap. The CDR3 is made up of 14 amino acids. Germline lookup yields CDR1 LGHNA and CDR2 YNFKEQ.

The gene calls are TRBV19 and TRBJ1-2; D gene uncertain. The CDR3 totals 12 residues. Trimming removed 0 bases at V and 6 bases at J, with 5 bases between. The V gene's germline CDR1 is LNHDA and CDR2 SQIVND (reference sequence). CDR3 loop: CASSIEGHGYTF. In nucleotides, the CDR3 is TGTGCCAGTAGTATAGAGGGCCATGGCTACACCTTC.

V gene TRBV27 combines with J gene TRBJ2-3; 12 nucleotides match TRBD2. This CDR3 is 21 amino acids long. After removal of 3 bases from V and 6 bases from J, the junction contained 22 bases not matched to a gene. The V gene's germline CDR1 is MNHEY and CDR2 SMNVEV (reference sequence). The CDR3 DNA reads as TGTGCCAGCAGTTTTTTTCAGCCGAGTGCGTCCCTAGCGGGGGGGTTGGATACGCAGTATTTT. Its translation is CASSFFQPSASLAGGLDTQYF.

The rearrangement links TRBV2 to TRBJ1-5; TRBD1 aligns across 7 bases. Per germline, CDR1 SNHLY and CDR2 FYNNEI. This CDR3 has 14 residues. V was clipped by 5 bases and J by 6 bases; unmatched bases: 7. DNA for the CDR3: TGTGCCAGCAGTCGACAGGGTGAGGGTCAGCCCCAGCATTTT. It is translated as CASSRQGEGQPQHF.

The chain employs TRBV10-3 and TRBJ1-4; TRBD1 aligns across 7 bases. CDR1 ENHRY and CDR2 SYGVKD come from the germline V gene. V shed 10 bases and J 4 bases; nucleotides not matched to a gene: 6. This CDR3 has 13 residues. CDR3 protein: CATGDRSNEKLFF. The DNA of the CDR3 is TGTGCCACCGGGGACAGAAGTAATGAAAAACTGTTTTTT.

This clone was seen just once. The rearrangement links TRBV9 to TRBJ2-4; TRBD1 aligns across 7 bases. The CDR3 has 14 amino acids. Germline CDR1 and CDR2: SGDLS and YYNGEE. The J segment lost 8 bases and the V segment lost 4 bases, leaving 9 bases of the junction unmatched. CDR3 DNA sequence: TGTGCCAGCAGCCCGACAACAGGGGTAGACATTCAGTACTTC. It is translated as CASSPTTGVDIQYF.

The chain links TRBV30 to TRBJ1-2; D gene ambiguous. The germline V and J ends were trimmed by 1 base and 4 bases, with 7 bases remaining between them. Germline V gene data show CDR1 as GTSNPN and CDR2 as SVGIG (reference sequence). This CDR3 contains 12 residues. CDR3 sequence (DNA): TGTGCCTGGAGTGGTAGGAGCTATGGCTACACCTTC. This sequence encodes CAWSGRSYGYTF.

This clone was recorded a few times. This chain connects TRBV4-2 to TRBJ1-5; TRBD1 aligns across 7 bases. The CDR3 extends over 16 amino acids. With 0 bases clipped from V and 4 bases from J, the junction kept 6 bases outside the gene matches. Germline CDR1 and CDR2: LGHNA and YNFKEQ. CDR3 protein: CASSQDPGQSNQPQHF. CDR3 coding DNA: TGTGCCAGCAGCCAAGATCCGGGACAGTCAAATCAGCCCCAGCATTTT.

The CDR3 coding sequence is TGTGCCAGCAGTACCACCGGACAGGGAAAGGGACCCGGGGAGCTGTTTTTT. Its protein is CASSTTGQGKGPGELFF. J is TRBJ2-2 and V is TRBV6-2 or TRBV6-3; 8 bases fit TRBD1. This CDR3 has 17 residues. CDR1 MNHEY and CDR2 SVGEGT come from the germline V gene. V trimming: 5 bases; J trimming: 6 bases; junction bases outside the gene matches: 14.

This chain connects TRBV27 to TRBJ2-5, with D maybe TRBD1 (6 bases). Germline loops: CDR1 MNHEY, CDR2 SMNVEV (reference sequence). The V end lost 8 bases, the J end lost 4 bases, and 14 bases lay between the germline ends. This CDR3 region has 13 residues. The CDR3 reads CASRLGGRETQYF. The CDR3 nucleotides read TGTGCCAGCCGCCTTGGGGGCCGAGAGACCCAGTACTTC.

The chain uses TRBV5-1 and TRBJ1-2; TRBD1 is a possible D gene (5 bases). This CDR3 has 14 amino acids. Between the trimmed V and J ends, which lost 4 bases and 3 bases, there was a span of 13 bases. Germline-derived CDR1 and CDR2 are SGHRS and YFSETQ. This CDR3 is CASSLGTRDYGYTF. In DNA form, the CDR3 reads TGCGCCAGCAGCCTGGGGACTAGGGACTATGGCTACACCTTC.

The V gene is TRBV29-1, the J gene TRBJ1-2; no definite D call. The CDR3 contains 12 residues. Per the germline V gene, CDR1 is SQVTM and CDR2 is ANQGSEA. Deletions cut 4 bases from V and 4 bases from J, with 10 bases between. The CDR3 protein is CSVVGRFYGYTF. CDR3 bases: TGCAGCGTTGTTGGCAGGTTCTATGGCTACACCTTC.

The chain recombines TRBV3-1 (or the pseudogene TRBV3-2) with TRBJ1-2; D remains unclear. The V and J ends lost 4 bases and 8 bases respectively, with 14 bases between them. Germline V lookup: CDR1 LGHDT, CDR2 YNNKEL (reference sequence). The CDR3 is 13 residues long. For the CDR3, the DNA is TGTGCCAGCAGCCTCCGCGGGCCTCAAGGCTACACCTTC. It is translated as CASSLRGPQGYTF.

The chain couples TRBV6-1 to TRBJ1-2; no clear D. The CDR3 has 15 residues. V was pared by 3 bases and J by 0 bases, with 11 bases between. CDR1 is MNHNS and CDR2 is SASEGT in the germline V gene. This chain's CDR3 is CASSEVVAANYGYTF. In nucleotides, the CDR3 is TGTGCCAGCAGTGAGGTCGTGGCAGCTAACTATGGCTACACCTTC.

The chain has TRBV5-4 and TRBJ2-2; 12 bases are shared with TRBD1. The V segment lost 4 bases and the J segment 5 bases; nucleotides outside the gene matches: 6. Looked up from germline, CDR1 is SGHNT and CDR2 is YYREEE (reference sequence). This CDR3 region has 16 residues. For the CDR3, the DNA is TGTGCCAGCAGCCGCCGGGACAGGGGGCGTACCGGGGAGCTGTTTTTT. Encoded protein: CASSRRDRGRTGELFF. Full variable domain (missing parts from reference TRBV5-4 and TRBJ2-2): ETGVTQSPTHLIKTRGQQVTLRCSSQSGHNTVSWYQQALGQGPQFIFQYYREEENGRGNFPPRFSGLQFPNYSSELNVNALELDDSALYLCASSRRDRGRTGELFFGEGSRLTVL.

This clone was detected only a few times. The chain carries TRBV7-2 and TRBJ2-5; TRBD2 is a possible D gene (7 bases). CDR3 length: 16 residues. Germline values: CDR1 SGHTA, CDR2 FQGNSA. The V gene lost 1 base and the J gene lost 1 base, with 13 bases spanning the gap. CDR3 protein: CASSLVGGGPQETQYF. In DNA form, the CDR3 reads TGTGCCAGCAGCTTAGTAGGGGGGGGCCCCCAAGAGACCCAGTACTTC.

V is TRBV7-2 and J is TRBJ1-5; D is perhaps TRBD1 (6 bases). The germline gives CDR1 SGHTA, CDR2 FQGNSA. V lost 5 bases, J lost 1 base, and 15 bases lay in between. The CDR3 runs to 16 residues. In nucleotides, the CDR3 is TGTGCCAGCAGCCCTCCGGGGAGGGGGAGCAATCAGCCCCAGCATTTT. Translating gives CASSPPGRGSNQPQHF.

The CDR3 here is CASSEPGQGGTEAFF. DNA for the CDR3: TGTGCCAGCAGCGAACCGGGACAGGGGGGCACTGAAGCTTTCTTT. The V call is TRBV5-4, the J call TRBJ1-1; TRBD1 matches 11 bases. The CDR3 totals 15 residues. Germline V gene sequence: CDR1 SGHNT, CDR2 YYREEE (reference sequence). Trimming took 4 bases from V and 4 from J; bases not matched to a gene: 6.

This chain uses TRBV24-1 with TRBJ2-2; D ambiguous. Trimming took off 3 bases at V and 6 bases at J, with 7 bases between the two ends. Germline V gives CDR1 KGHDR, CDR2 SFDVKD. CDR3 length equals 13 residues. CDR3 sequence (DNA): TGTGCCACCAGTGATCAGGTTCCCGGGGAGCTGTTTTTT. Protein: CATSDQVPGELFF.